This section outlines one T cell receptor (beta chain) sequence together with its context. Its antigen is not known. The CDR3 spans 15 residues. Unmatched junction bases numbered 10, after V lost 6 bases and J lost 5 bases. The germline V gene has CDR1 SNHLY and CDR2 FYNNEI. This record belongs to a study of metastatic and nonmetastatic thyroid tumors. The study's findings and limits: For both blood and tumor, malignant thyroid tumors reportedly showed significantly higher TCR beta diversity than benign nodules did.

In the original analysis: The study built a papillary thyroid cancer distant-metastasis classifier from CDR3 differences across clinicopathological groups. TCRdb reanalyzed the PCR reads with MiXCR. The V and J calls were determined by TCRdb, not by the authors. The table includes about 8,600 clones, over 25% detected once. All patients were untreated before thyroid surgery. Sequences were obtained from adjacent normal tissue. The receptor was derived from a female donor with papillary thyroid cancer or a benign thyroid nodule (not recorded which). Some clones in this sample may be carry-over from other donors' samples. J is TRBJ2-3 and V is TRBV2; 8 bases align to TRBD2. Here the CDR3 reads CASREKREWGDTQYF. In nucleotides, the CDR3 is TGTGCCAGCAGGGAGAAGCGGGAGTGGGGAGATACGCAGTATTTT. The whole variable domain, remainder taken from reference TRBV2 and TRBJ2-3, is EPEVTQTPSHQVTQMGQEVILRCVPISNHLYFYWYRQILGQKVEFLVSFYNNEISEKSEIFDDQFSVERPDGSNFTLKIRSTKLEDSAMYFCASREKREWGDTQYFGPGTRLTVL.